What follows are 31 T cell receptor beta chains derived from one specimen sequenced in a study of T cells in localized non-small cell lung cancer. TCRdb's table, derived via immunoSEQ multiplex PCR, lists solely in-frame clones and lacks some. This table has 10,000 to 12,000 clones, around 45% appearing once. The material was lymph node tissue, obtained before any cancer treatment. These TCRs come from a woman aged 40 to 75 with stage II squamous cell lung carcinoma.

The chain has TRBV6-8 and TRBJ1-2; TRBD1 agrees at 9 bases. The CDR3 is 15 residues long. Germline V gene data show CDR1 as MNHGY and CDR2 as SAAAGT. V trimming: 2 bases; J trimming: 1 base; junction bases outside the gene matches: 2. CDR3 region: CASSYRDRVNYGYTF. CDR3 sequence (DNA): TGTGCCAGCAGTTACAGGGACAGGGTTAACTATGGCTACACCTTC.

The chain joins TRBV19 to TRBJ2-7; 7 positions match TRBD1. The length of the CDR3 is 13 residues. The V gene's germline CDR1 is LNHDA and CDR2 SQIVND (reference sequence). J gave up 4 bases and V 5 bases, and 5 bases lay outside the gene matches. The CDR3 coding sequence is TGTGCCAGTAGTCCGGGACAGAGGTACGAGCAGTACTTC. This translates into CASSPGQRYEQYF.

The genes are TRBV14 and TRBJ2-3, with D possibly TRBD1 on 6 matching bases. CDR1 is SGHDN, CDR2 FVKESK, per germline. V was cut by 4 bases and J by 2 bases, with 13 bases left in between. This CDR3 comprises 15 residues. The chain's CDR3 is CASSRVGAFTDTQYF. CDR3 nucleotide sequence: TGTGCCAGCAGCCGCGTGGGGGCCTTCACAGATACGCAGTATTTT.

The rearrangement links TRBV18 to TRBJ1-5; 8 bases map to TRBD1. The trim removed 3 bases at V and 5 bases at J, leaving 6 bases unmatched. CDR3 size: 15 residues. The V gene's germline CDR1 is KGHSH and CDR2 LQKENI. For the CDR3, the DNA is TGTGCCAGCTCACCGATACAGGGGGGTTATCAGCCCCAGCATTTT. Protein: CASSPIQGGYQPQHF. The full variable domain, with the rest looked up from reference TRBV18 and TRBJ1-5, is NAGVMQNPRHLVRRRGQEARLRCSPMKGHSHVYWYRQLPEEGLKFMVYLQKENIIDESGMPKERFSAEFPKEGPSILRIQQVVRGDSAAYFCASSPIQGGYQPQHFGDGTRLSIL.

The chain joins TRBV18 to TRBJ1-3; a possible D gene is TRBD1 (5 bases). Per germline, CDR1 KGHSH and CDR2 LQKENI. This CDR3 region has 17 residues. V shed 2 bases and J shed 0 bases, with 14 bases lying between them. The CDR3 DNA reads as TGTGCCAGCTCACCAAAAGGGACGGGCGTCTCTGGAAACACCATATATTTT. Translation gives CASSPKGTGVSGNTIYF. The full variable domain, with the rest looked up from reference TRBV18 and TRBJ1-3, is NAGVMQNPRHLVRRRGQEARLRCSPMKGHSHVYWYRQLPEEGLKFMVYLQKENIIDESGMPKERFSAEFPKEGPSILRIQQVVRGDSAAYFCASSPKGTGVSGNTIYFGEGSWLTVV.

This clone occurred a few times. The chain employs TRBV11-3 and TRBJ2-5, with a possible D match to TRBD2 (5 bases). Trimming shortened V by 1 base and J by 5 bases, and 17 bases separated the two germline ends. Germline assignment: CDR1 SGHNT and CDR2 YENEEA. The CDR3 totals 16 residues. The CDR3 sequence is CASSLGNRGALETQYF. CDR3 DNA sequence: TGTGCCAGCAGCTTAGGAAATCGGGGTGCCTTGGAGACCCAGTACTTC.

This rearrangement joins TRBV19 to TRBJ1-4; possibly TRBD1 for D (6 bases). This CDR3 spans 15 amino acids. With 6 bases removed from V and 1 base from J, the gap between germline ends came to 12 bases. From germline, CDR1 is LNHDA and CDR2 SQIVND (reference sequence). CDR3 loop: CASSPRTVTNEKLFF. Written as DNA, the CDR3 is TGTGCCAGTAGCCCTAGGACAGTAACTAATGAAAAACTGTTTTTT.

This clone is judged medium-sized (0.01 to 0.1%). The chain combines TRBV9 with TRBJ1-5, with 10 bases matching TRBD1. CDR3 length equals 14 residues. V lost 7 bases to trimming and J lost 3 bases; unmatched junction nucleotides: 4. The germline gives CDR1 SGDLS, CDR2 YYNGEE. CDR3 sequence: CASSDRGYNQPQHF. CDR3 nucleotides: TGTGCCAGCTCGGACAGGGGGTACAATCAGCCCCAGCATTTT.

V and J are TRBV28 and TRBJ2-2, with TRBD2 matching over 8 bases. This CDR3 has 13 residues. The germline CDR1 and CDR2 sequences are MDHEN and SYDVKM. V lost 3 bases and J lost 9; bases outside the gene matches: 3. The CDR3 region is CASSFRGGRELFF. The CDR3 nucleotides read TGTGCCAGCAGTTTCCGGGGGGGCCGGGAGCTGTTTTTT.

The J gene is TRBJ2-1, the V gene TRBV29-1; TRBD2 aligns across 8 bases. V was clipped by 7 bases and J by 2 bases; unmatched bases: 10. Germline V gives CDR1 SQVTM, CDR2 ANQGSEA. This CDR3 is 15 amino acids long. DNA for the CDR3: TGCAGCGCCTCTAGACCGGGACTAGCCTACAATGAGCAGTTCTTC. Its protein product is CSASRPGLAYNEQFF.

The sample holds one count of this clone. The chain combines TRBV19 with TRBJ1-2; 7 positions agree with TRBD1. The CDR3 contains 16 residues. V was clipped by 8 bases and J by 2 bases; unmatched bases: 14. Germline CDR1 LNHDA, CDR2 SQIVND (reference sequence). This CDR3 reads CASWSYRGGTNYGYTF. CDR3 DNA sequence: TGTGCCAGTTGGTCCTACAGGGGCGGCACCAACTATGGCTACACCTTC.

In DNA form, the CDR3 reads TGTGCCAGTAGACGACAGGGATATGAGCAGTTCTTC. Protein: CASRRQGYEQFF. This chain uses TRBV19 with TRBJ2-1; 7 bases match TRBD1. Germline-derived CDR1 and CDR2 are LNHDA and SQIVND (reference sequence). Germline trimming cut 6 bases from V and 8 bases from J; bases unmatched to any gene: 4. The CDR3 covers 12 residues. Looking up the rest from reference TRBV19 and TRBJ2-1 gives the full variable domain: DGGITQSPKYLFRKEGQNVTLSCEQNLNHDAMYWYRQDPGQGLRLIYYSQIVNDFQKGDIAEGYSVSREKKESFPLTVTSAQKNPTAFYLCASRRQGYEQFFGPGTRLTVL.

The CDR3 coding sequence is TGCAGCGTTGATAGGACTGGGAGTGAGCAGTTCTTC. This sequence encodes CSVDRTGSEQFF. The gene calls are TRBV29-1 and TRBJ2-1, with D perhaps TRBD2 (5 bases). Germline V CDR1 and CDR2: SQVTM, ANQGSEA. V was trimmed by 3 bases and J by 9 bases, leaving 12 bases between them. The CDR3 is made up of 12 amino acids.

The chain uses TRBV29-1 and TRBJ2-1; 7 bases align to TRBD1. The V segment lost 4 bases and the J segment 4 bases; nucleotides outside the gene matches: 13. The CDR3 runs 16 residues. Germline assignment: CDR1 SQVTM and CDR2 ANQGSEA. The CDR3, as DNA: TGCAGCGTTGTTCTTAACGGACAGGCGGATTACAATGAGCAGTTCTTC. Translated, it gives CSVVLNGQADYNEQFF.

As regards this clone: A read error may account for a junction end that differs from germline. The rearrangement links TRBV19 to TRBJ2-7; weak D call: TRBD2 (6 bases). The CDR3 runs 16 residues. Germline V lookup: CDR1 LNHDA, CDR2 SQIVND (reference sequence). CDR3 bases: TGTGCCAGTAGTATAGTTGGACGGCTGGGAGCGGGTGAGCAGTATTTC. Encoded protein: CASSIVGRLGAGEQYF. The variable domain in full, with the rest retrieved from reference TRBV19 and TRBJ2-7, is DGGITQSPKYLFRKEGQNVTLSCEQNLNHDAMYWYRQDPGQGLRLIYYSQIVNDFQKGDIAEGYSVSREKKESFPLTVTSAQKNPTAFYLCASSIVGRLGAGEQYFGPGTRLTVT.

This sequence joins TRBV19 and TRBJ1-3; the D is unclear. The CDR3 has 17 residues. Looked up from germline, CDR1 is LNHDA and CDR2 is SQIVND (reference sequence). The V end lost 6 bases, the J end lost 0 bases, and 18 bases lay between the germline ends. CDR3 coding DNA: TGTGCCAGTAGGTTGGCCTTTTCCTCCCCCTCTGGAAACACCATATATTTT. Protein product: CASRLAFSSPSGNTIYF.

Turning to this clone: At one end, the junction sequence differs from germline, possibly due to a read error. This rearrangement joins TRBV29-1 to TRBJ1-1, with D perhaps TRBD1 (5 bases). The CDR3 is 14 residues long. Germline CDR1 SQVTM, CDR2 ANQGSEA. CDR3 loop: CSVGPGGTNTKAFF. CDR3 DNA sequence: TGCAGCGTTGGCCCCGGGGGGACGAACACTAAAGCTTTCTTT.

For the CDR3, the DNA is TGTGCCACTACCCGGGGAGAGACCCAGTACTTC. It specifies CATTRGETQYF. The chain couples TRBV19 to TRBJ2-5, with D possibly matching TRBD2 (5 bases). This CDR3 comprises 11 residues. Germline values: CDR1 LNHDA, CDR2 SQIVND (reference sequence). With 10 bases removed from V and 4 bases from J, the gap between germline ends came to 10 bases. Full variable domain (outside the CDR3, taken from reference TRBV19 and TRBJ2-5): DGGITQSPKYLFRKEGQNVTLSCEQNLNHDAMYWYRQDPGQGLRLIYYSQIVNDFQKGDIAEGYSVSREKKESFPLTVTSAQKNPTAFYLCATTRGETQYFGPGTRLLVL.

The CDR3 DNA follows: TGTGCCAGCAGCGCCGACCGGGCTAGAGGCACTGAAGCTTTCTTT. Translated, it gives CASSADRARGTEAFF. The chain carries TRBV9 and TRBJ1-1, with D unresolved. CDR3 length: 15 residues. Deletions cut 3 bases from V and 4 bases from J, with 16 bases between. Germline CDR1 reads SGDLS; CDR2 reads YYNGEE. Complete variable domain (other parts from reference TRBV9 and TRBJ1-1): DSGVTQTPKHLITATGQRVTLRCSPRSGDLSVYWYQQSLDQGLQFLIQYYNGEERAKGNILERFSAQQFPDLHSELNLSSLELGDSALYFCASSADRARGTEAFFGQGTRLTVV.

This clone was observed a few times. The chain recombines TRBV6-8 with TRBJ1-6; D gene ambiguous. CDR3 size: 14 residues. Trimming removed 5 bases at V and 4 bases at J, with 9 bases between. The germline V gene has CDR1 MNHGY and CDR2 SAAAGT. For the CDR3, the DNA is TGTGCCAGCAGTGATGCGGGATATAATTCACCCCTCCACTTT. It encodes CASSDAGYNSPLHF.

The rearrangement uses TRBV19 and TRBJ2-3; D is uncertain. The germline V gene has CDR1 LNHDA and CDR2 SQIVND (reference sequence). The CDR3 sequence is 16 residues long. Trimming left V 5 bases short and J 0 bases short, with 15 bases between. In DNA, the CDR3 is TGTGCCAGTAGTGTGTCGAGCCTTTCTAGCACAGATACGCAGTATTTT. It translates to CASSVSSLSSTDTQYF. Drawing the rest from reference TRBV19 and TRBJ2-3, the complete variable domain is DGGITQSPKYLFRKEGQNVTLSCEQNLNHDAMYWYRQDPGQGLRLIYYSQIVNDFQKGDIAEGYSVSREKKESFPLTVTSAQKNPTAFYLCASSVSSLSSTDTQYFGPGTRLTVL.

A few counts support this clone. V is TRBV2 and J is TRBJ2-3, with D perhaps TRBD2 (5 bases). The CDR3 is made up of 14 amino acids. Looked up from germline, CDR1 is SNHLY and CDR2 is FYNNEI. Trimming pared 5 bases from V and 0 bases from J, leaving 9 bases between. The CDR3 region is CASSPRGSTDTQYF. The CDR3 bases are TGTGCCAGCAGTCCCCGGGGTAGCACAGATACGCAGTATTTT.

The rearrangement links TRBV29-1 to TRBJ1-2, with D possibly matching TRBD1 (6 bases). The CDR3 contains 17 residues. CDR1 SQVTM and CDR2 ANQGSEA come from the germline V gene. V lost 3 bases, J lost 4 bases, and 24 bases lay in between. The CDR3 bases are TGCAGCGTTGACGGGGGGCTTGACAGTCCCGGGGGCTATGGCTACACCTTC. Its protein product is CSVDGGLDSPGGYGYTF.

The J gene is TRBJ1-1, the V gene TRBV12-2. TRBV12-2 is labeled a pseudogene. The CDR3 has 16 amino acids. The CDR3 nucleotides are TGTGCAAGTCGCTTCGTTTTAGGACCCAAGCCCCCTGAAGCTTTCTTT. Translated, it gives CASRFVLGPKPPEAFF.

CDR3 sequence (DNA): TGTGCCAGTAGTTTGTGGGGGGACAATGAGCAGTTCTTC. This sequence encodes CASSLWGDNEQFF. This chain joins TRBV19 and TRBJ2-1, with TRBD2 as a possible D gene (6 bases). The germline V and J ends were trimmed by 5 bases and 5 bases, with 10 bases remaining between them. The CDR3 extends over 13 amino acids. Germline values: CDR1 LNHDA, CDR2 SQIVND (reference sequence). The whole variable domain, remainder taken from reference TRBV19 and TRBJ2-1, is DGGITQSPKYLFRKEGQNVTLSCEQNLNHDAMYWYRQDPGQGLRLIYYSQIVNDFQKGDIAEGYSVSREKKESFPLTVTSAQKNPTAFYLCASSLWGDNEQFFGPGTRLTVL.

V usage is TRBV18 and J usage is TRBJ2-1; perhaps TRBD2 as D (5 bases). The CDR3 sequence is 15 residues long. CDR1 is KGHSH, CDR2 LQKENI, per germline. Trimming removed 3 bases from V and 2 bases from J, with 11 bases in between. CDR3 sequence reads: CASSPGSGPYNEQFF. The CDR3 coding sequence is TGTGCCAGCTCACCTGGGAGCGGACCCTACAATGAGCAGTTCTTC.

The sample holds a few counts of this clone. This chain uses TRBV4-1 with TRBJ2-5, with TRBD1 as a possible D gene (5 bases). Germline lookup yields CDR1 MGHRA and CDR2 YSYEKL. The CDR3 spans 16 residues. V was shortened by 3 bases and J by 2 bases, with 16 bases between the two germline ends. The CDR3 here is CASSQAAGLIQETQYF. The CDR3 nucleotides are TGCGCCAGCAGCCAGGCCGCAGGGCTGATTCAAGAGACCCAGTACTTC.

This clone was recorded a few times. The V and J genes are TRBV11-3 and TRBJ2-3, with D perhaps matching TRBD2 (6 bases). The CDR3 runs to 20 residues. Germline V gene data show CDR1 as SGHNT and CDR2 as YENEEA. The germline V and J ends were trimmed by 5 bases and 0 bases, with 27 bases remaining between them. The DNA for the CDR3 is TGTGCCAGCAGCCAAAAAACTAGCTTTAGCCCAATCCTTAGCACAGATACGCAGTATTTT. This translates into CASSQKTSFSPILSTDTQYF.

This sequence joins TRBV6-8 and TRBJ1-1; a possible D gene is TRBD1 (5 bases). Germline V gene data show CDR1 as MNHGY and CDR2 as SAAAGT. Between the trimmed V and J ends, which lost 2 bases and 2 bases, there was a span of 12 bases. The CDR3 loop spans 15 amino acids. The CDR3 DNA follows: TGTGCCAGCAGTTACCCCGGGGACGGAAACACTGAAGCTTTCTTT. Translated, it gives CASSYPGDGNTEAFF.

The CDR3 DNA is TGTGCCAGCAGCTTCTCAGACAGGTCCACTGGGTATGGCTACACCTTC. This gives the protein CASSFSDRSTGYGYTF. V is TRBV11-3 and J is TRBJ1-2; D is possibly TRBD1 (6 bases). The V end lost 3 bases, the J end lost 5 bases, and 19 bases lay between the germline ends. Germline loops: CDR1 SGHNT, CDR2 YENEEA. The length of the CDR3 is 16 residues.

V is TRBV9 and J is TRBJ1-3; 7 bases are shared with TRBD1. V shed 5 bases and J 2 bases; nucleotides not matched to a gene: 7. CDR3 size: 15 residues. CDR1 is SGDLS and CDR2 is YYNGEE in the germline V gene. This CDR3 reads CASSLTGRAGNTIYF. As DNA, the CDR3 is TGTGCCAGCAGTTTGACAGGGAGAGCTGGAAACACCATATATTTT.